The 28 T cell receptor beta chains in this list originate from one sample, sequenced in a study of cytomegalovirus exposure and HLA in healthy donors (dated by TCRdb to about 2017). The method behind the library was the immunoSEQ multiplex PCR assay. For the multiplex PCR, a mixture combining 60 forward primers for TCR Vbeta segments and 13 reverse primers for TCR Jbeta segments was used. TCRdb carries this immuneACCESS record with in-frame sequences only. Its versions omit some clonotypes, under half of them owing to an unresolved V gene in the studies checked, with the rest unexplained. For this sample there are under 130,000 clones; 77% appear just once. The top ten constitute over 6.5% of the sample. The specimen was PBMCs. These TCRs come from a woman aged 35 to 49 in good health and CMV-seropositive.

CDR3 sequence reads: CAFRDRAIDEQYF. CDR3 nucleotides: TGTGCCTTCCGGGACAGGGCAATCGACGAGCAGTACTTC. The chain couples TRBV13 to TRBJ2-7; TRBD1 agrees at 9 bases. V shed 11 bases and J 5 bases; nucleotides not matched to a gene: 10. Germline V lookup: CDR1 PRHDT, CDR2 FYEKMQ (reference sequence). The CDR3 sequence is 13 residues long. Full variable domain (outside the CDR3, taken from reference TRBV13 and TRBJ2-7): AAGVIQSPRHLIKEKRETATLKCYPIPRHDTVYWYQQGPGQDPQFLISFYEKMQSDKGSIPDRFSAQQFSDYHSELNMSSLELGDSALYFCAFRDRAIDEQYFGPGTRLTVT.

The chain couples TRBV7-9 to TRBJ1-1; no clear D gene. Germline V lookup: CDR1 SEHNR, CDR2 FQNEAQ (reference sequence). This CDR3 spans 13 amino acids. The V end lost 3 bases, the J end lost 0 bases, and 5 bases lay between the germline ends. The CDR3 is CASSFDMNTEAFF. For the CDR3, the DNA is TGTGCCAGCAGCTTCGACATGAACACTGAAGCTTTCTTT.

CDR3 sequence (DNA): TGTGCCAGTAGTACCGGGACAGGACTCTACGAGCAGTACTTC. The encoded protein is CASSTGTGLYEQYF. The chain employs TRBV19 and TRBJ2-7; TRBD1 agrees at 8 bases. Germline assignment: CDR1 LNHDA and CDR2 SQIVND (reference sequence). V was clipped by 4 bases and J by 3 bases; unmatched bases: 5. CDR3 length: 14 amino acids.

The V gene is TRBV5-1, the J gene TRBJ1-2; no firm D call. The CDR3 covers 13 residues. CDR1 and CDR2 (germline): SGHRS, YFSETQ. V lost 3 bases and J 8 bases, leaving 14 bases between the germline ends. CDR3 protein: CASSSDTTGGYTF. The CDR3 DNA sequence: TGCGCCAGCAGCTCGGATACAACGGGGGGCTACACCTTC.

V usage is TRBV7-9 and J usage is TRBJ2-7; the D gene is possibly TRBD1 (5 bases). The V gene's germline CDR1 is SEHNR and CDR2 FQNEAQ (reference sequence). Trimming cost V 1 base and J 5 bases, with 9 bases left between them. The CDR3 has 13 residues. The CDR3: CASSLVRVDEQYF. In DNA form, the CDR3 reads TGTGCCAGCAGCTTAGTCAGGGTTGACGAGCAGTACTTC.

This clone was observed a single time. This chain joins TRBV19 and TRBJ2-2, with a weak D call TRBD1 (6 bases). The CDR3 loop spans 16 amino acids. The V end lost 6 bases, the J end lost 2 bases, and 16 bases lay between the germline ends. CDR1 LNHDA and CDR2 SQIVND come from the germline V gene (reference sequence). The CDR3 sequence: CASSQWQGSNTGELFF. The CDR3 DNA sequence: TGTGCCAGTAGCCAGTGGCAGGGGTCCAACACCGGGGAGCTGTTTTTT.

V gene TRBV18 combines with J gene TRBJ2-7; D might be TRBD1 (5 bases). V was cut by 2 bases and J by 2 bases, with 13 bases left in between. CDR3 length: 15 residues. The germline gives CDR1 KGHSH, CDR2 LQKENI. The CDR3 sequence: CASSPEPGIAYEQYF. CDR3 sequence (DNA): TGTGCCAGCTCACCAGAGCCAGGGATCGCCTACGAGCAGTACTTC.

Only one count was recorded for this clone. This chain joins TRBV18 and TRBJ1-2; possibly TRBD1 for D (5 bases). The V and J ends lost 6 bases and 5 bases respectively, with 16 bases between them. Germline V gene data show CDR1 as KGHSH and CDR2 as LQKENI. The CDR3 loop spans 14 amino acids. The CDR3 protein is CASSPDNDGYGYTF. CDR3 coding DNA: TGTGCCAGCTCCCCGGACAACGATGGGTATGGCTACACCTTC.

The CDR3 coding sequence is TGCGCCAGCAGCTTGGATCCCAGGGGGCCGACCCTACGGGGACCCCTCCACTTT. Its translation: CASSLDPRGPTLRGPLHF. The rearrangement links TRBV5-1 to TRBJ1-6, with TRBD1 identical over 8 bases. Germline V CDR1 and CDR2: SGHRS, YFSETQ. The CDR3 loop spans 18 amino acids. With V trimmed by 0 bases and J by 12 bases, 17 bases remained unmatched.

The V and J genes are TRBV4-3 and TRBJ1-2; a possible D gene is TRBD1 (5 bases). V was trimmed by 1 base and J by 3 bases, leaving 12 bases between them. The CDR3 contains 15 residues. Germline-derived CDR1 and CDR2 are LGHNA and YSLEER. The chain's CDR3 is CASSQGLTGDYGYTF. In nucleotides, the CDR3 is TGCGCCAGCAGCCAAGGTCTGACGGGGGACTATGGCTACACCTTC.

This clone was recorded a few times. The sample holds other DNA sequences that translate to the same CDR3. CDR3 protein: CASSFSRGPSYEQYF. The CDR3, as DNA: TGTGCCAGCAGTTTCAGTAGAGGGCCGTCCTACGAGCAGTACTTC. The chain is built from TRBV28 and TRBJ2-7; possible D gene TRBD2, 5 bases. V lost 3 bases and J lost 1, with 13 bases in between. The CDR3 sequence is 15 residues long. Germline CDR1 is MDHEN and CDR2 is SYDVKM.

CDR3 nucleotide sequence: TGTGCCAGCAGCCTAATGACAGGGGAGACAGATACGCAGTATTTT. Its protein is CASSLMTGETDTQYF. V gene TRBV13 combines with J gene TRBJ2-3; 8 bases are shared with TRBD1. There are 15 residues in the CDR3. Looked up from germline, CDR1 is PRHDT and CDR2 is FYEKMQ (reference sequence). V dropped 5 bases and J dropped 3; count of bases not matched to a gene: 7. Looking up the rest from reference TRBV13 and TRBJ2-3 gives the full variable domain: AAGVIQSPRHLIKEKRETATLKCYPIPRHDTVYWYQQGPGQDPQFLISFYEKMQSDKGSIPDRFSAQQFSDYHSELNMSSLELGDSALYFCASSLMTGETDTQYFGPGTRLTVL.

This clone came up once. The chain employs TRBV28 and TRBJ2-6; tentative D call: TRBD1 (6 bases). Trimming cost V 2 bases and J 1 base, with 21 bases left between them. Germline loops: CDR1 MDHEN, CDR2 SYDVKM. The CDR3 loop spans 20 amino acids. The CDR3 coding sequence is TGTGCCAGCAGTTTACCCCGTCTACAGGGAATTCGGTCTGGGGCCAACGTCCTGACTTTC. It is translated as CASSLPRLQGIRSGANVLTF. Using reference TRBV28 and TRBJ2-6 for the parts outside the CDR3, the full variable domain is DVKVTQSSRYLVKRTGEKVFLECVQDMDHENMFWYRQDPGLGLRLIYFSYDVKMKEKGDIPEGYSVSREKKERFSLILESASTNQTSMYLCASSLPRLQGIRSGANVLTFGAGSRLTVL.

The chain couples TRBV5-1 to TRBJ2-3; D is uncertain. V lost 0 bases, J lost 4 bases, and 6 bases lay in between. This CDR3 is built from 13 residues. The germline V gene encodes CDR1 SGHRS and CDR2 YFSETQ. CDR3 nucleotide sequence: TGCGCCAGCAGCTTGGCCCTTGCAGATACGCAGTATTTT. Amino acid sequence: CASSLALADTQYF.

The gene calls are TRBV7-9 and TRBJ2-2; D uncertain. Germline V gene lookup returns CDR1 SEHNR and CDR2 FQNEAQ (reference sequence). This CDR3 is 15 amino acids long. V lost 0 bases, J lost 3 bases, and 8 bases lay in between. CDR3 sequence (DNA): TGTGCCAGCAGCTTAGCCGGGTCCTACACCGGGGAGCTGTTTTTT. This encodes CASSLAGSYTGELFF.

V gene TRBV2 combines with J gene TRBJ1-3, with D possibly being TRBD1 (6 bases). The CDR3 runs to 16 residues. V gave up 2 bases and J gave up 0 bases, with 11 bases separating them. Germline-derived CDR1 and CDR2 are SNHLY and FYNNEI. This CDR3 is CASSENRVSSGNTIYF. As DNA, the CDR3 is TGTGCCAGCAGTGAAAACAGGGTTTCCTCTGGAAACACCATATATTTT.

This sequence joins TRBV27 and TRBJ2-7; D gene uncertain. The V gene's germline CDR1 is MNHEY and CDR2 SMNVEV (reference sequence). This CDR3 spans 14 amino acids. The germline V and J ends were trimmed by 6 bases and 2 bases, with 14 bases remaining between them. The CDR3 sequence: CASRLMASTYEQYF. The CDR3 DNA is TGTGCCAGCAGGTTGATGGCCAGTACCTACGAGCAGTACTTC.

V gene TRBV11-3 combines with J gene TRBJ2-5, with D perhaps TRBD1 (5 bases). The V end lost 2 bases, the J end lost 3 bases, and 7 bases lay between the germline ends. The CDR3 has 13 residues. Germline-derived CDR1 and CDR2 are SGHNT and YENEEA. This CDR3 reads CASSLRGEETQYF. The CDR3 DNA is TGTGCCAGCAGCTTAAGGGGTGAAGAGACCCAGTACTTC.

The chain has TRBV28 and TRBJ1-3; possibly TRBD1 for D (5 bases). Germline V lookup: CDR1 MDHEN, CDR2 SYDVKM. The V end was cut by 5 bases, the J end by 0 bases, with 11 bases between. The CDR3 runs to 15 residues. The CDR3 reads CASSPPGYSGNTIYF. In DNA, the CDR3 is TGTGCCAGCAGTCCTCCAGGGTACTCTGGAAACACCATATATTTT.

This rearrangement joins TRBV2 to TRBJ2-5; 7 bases map to TRBD1. The J call is in doubt because the DNA end fits TRBJ2-7 better. This CDR3 has 15 residues. CDR1 and CDR2 from the germline V gene are SNHLY and FYNNEI. The CDR3 protein is CASSEGQPRSYEQYF. CDR3 nucleotides: TGTGCCAGCAGTGAGGGACAGCCCCGCTCCTACGAGCAGTACTTC.

This chain joins TRBV4-1 and TRBJ2-2; D ambiguous. V lost 0 bases and J 8 bases, leaving 4 bases between the germline ends. This CDR3 spans 12 amino acids. CDR1 MGHRA and CDR2 YSYEKL come from the germline V gene. DNA of the CDR3: TGCGCCAGCAGCCAAGATCCTGGGGAGCTGTTTTTT. This encodes CASSQDPGELFF.

The chain carries TRBV5-1 and TRBJ2-1; the D gene is possibly TRBD2 (5 bases). This CDR3 spans 13 amino acids. Germline lookup yields CDR1 SGHRS and CDR2 YFSETQ. Trimming shortened V by 8 bases and J by 4 bases, and 13 bases separated the two germline ends. This CDR3 is CASGPDWYNEQFF. Here the CDR3 DNA reads TGCGCCAGTGGACCGGACTGGTACAATGAGCAGTTCTTC.

The chain has TRBV18 and TRBJ1-4, with 7 bases that match TRBD1. Germline CDR1 KGHSH, CDR2 LQKENI. The CDR3 sequence is 17 residues long. With V trimmed by 2 bases and J by 6 bases, 12 bases remained unmatched. DNA of the CDR3: TGTGCCAGCTCACCAAGGCGGGACAACAGGGGAGATGAAAAACTGTTTTTT. It translates to CASSPRRDNRGDEKLFF.

This chain uses TRBV25-1 with TRBJ1-1; 8 nucleotides agree with TRBD1. The germline gives CDR1 MGHDK, CDR2 SYGVNS. The CDR3 length is 13 residues. Trimming cost V 7 bases and J 4 bases; bases outside gene matches: 5. The CDR3 reads CASNQGASTEAFF. As DNA, the CDR3 is TGTGCCAGCAATCAGGGGGCCTCCACTGAAGCTTTCTTT.

This clone appeared once. The J gene is TRBJ2-2, the V gene TRBV7-2; the D gene is possibly TRBD1 (6 bases). CDR1 SGHTA and CDR2 FQGNSA come from the germline V gene. The CDR3 contains 14 residues. Trimming took 2 bases from V and 5 from J, leaving 9 bases between them. The CDR3 nucleotides read TGTGCCAGCAGCTTATTGAGGGGGACCGGGGAGCTGTTTTTT. Amino acids: CASSLLRGTGELFF.

A few counts support this clone. The chain is built from TRBV19 and TRBJ2-7; D may be TRBD2 (6 bases). The CDR3 is 16 residues long. Trimming stripped 5 bases from V and 0 bases from J, with 17 bases between. Germline CDR1 LNHDA, CDR2 SQIVND (reference sequence). The CDR3 nucleotides are TGTGCCAGTAGTTCATACCGGGAGTTAAACTCCTACGAGCAGTACTTC. Its protein product is CASSSYRELNSYEQYF.

This clone was found a few times. Different DNA sequences within this sample yield the same CDR3. The chain has TRBV12-5 and TRBJ1-1; 8 nucleotides align to TRBD1. The CDR3 loop spans 13 amino acids. CDR1 is LGHNT and CDR2 is FRNRAP in the germline V gene. V lost 3 bases to trimming and J lost 4 bases; unmatched junction nucleotides: 1. CDR3 loop: CASGLQGGTEAFF. The CDR3 coding sequence is TGTGCTAGTGGTTTACAGGGGGGCACTGAAGCTTTCTTT. Variable domain in full (rest from reference TRBV12-5 and TRBJ1-1): DARVTQTPRHKVTEMGQEVTMRCQPILGHNTVFWYRQTMMQGLELLAYFRNRAPLDDSGMPKDRFSAEMPDATLATLKIQPSEPRDSAVYFCASGLQGGTEAFFGQGTRLTVV.

The chain combines TRBV11-2 with TRBJ2-3, with 7 bases matching TRBD1. Germline-derived CDR1 and CDR2 are SGHAT and FQNNGV. Trimming took 5 bases from V and 2 from J; bases not matched to a gene: 10. The CDR3 consists of 16 residues. The CDR3 bases are TGTGCCAGCAGCCTCGGGACAGACAGGGTCACAGATACGCAGTATTTT. Its translation: CASSLGTDRVTDTQYF.